This T cell receptor (beta chain) was recovered during a study of shared clonotypes between healthy human individuals. Study outcomes and limitations: All-four-donor shared clonotypes had higher generation probabilities than non-shared clonotypes did. About 5% of naive CD4 clonotypes were shared across four donors. Donor scarcity curtailed the genetic and exposure-history diversity represented herein.

V lost 7 bases and J 2 bases, leaving 15 bases between the germline ends. Germline loops: CDR1 MDHEN, CDR2 SYDVKM. The CDR3 is 14 residues long. This clone was seen a single time. The antigen is undetermined. Naive CD8 cells were CD45RO-negative, positively selected for CCR7, excluding terminally differentiated effector memory CD45RA+ cells. The donors, healthy adults who were HIV-negative, had experienced no recent acute infections or vaccinations. Clones were read by immunoSEQ multiplex PCR, and TCRdb kept only the in-frame ones, dropping some. Among under 600,000 clones, roughly 98% were seen once, and the ten largest hold 0.3%.

This chain joins TRBV28 and TRBJ2-7, with D perhaps TRBD1 (6 bases). The TCR comes from a man under 40 in good health. The sequencing sample was made of naive CD8+ T cells sorted from blood. The CDR3 is CASTGRGFPYEQYF. CDR3 nucleotides: TGTGCCAGCACAGGTAGGGGGTTTCCCTACGAGCAGTACTTC.